Presented here are 24 T cell receptor beta chains from one specimen sequenced in a study of cytomegalovirus exposure and HLA in healthy donors. The PCR made use of 60 Vbeta and 13 Jbeta primers. Repertoires were generated with immunoSEQ multiplex PCR, while TCRdb's copy carries only in-frame clones and drops some. The table shows roughly 130,000 clones, with about 83% occurring only once. Sample: PBMCs. All receptors derive from a girl aged 2-10 years in good health and CMV-seronegative.

The chain employs TRBV14 and TRBJ2-6; D is undetermined. The CDR3 covers 14 residues. Trimming left V 4 bases short and J 4 bases short, with 8 bases between. Germline lookup yields CDR1 SGHDN and CDR2 FVKESK. The CDR3 region is CASSLSLGANVLTF. As DNA, the CDR3 is TGTGCCAGCAGCCTGTCTCTGGGGGCCAACGTCCTGACTTTC.

This chain joins TRBV15 and TRBJ2-7; 7 nucleotides match TRBD1. CDR3 length: 16 residues. Unmatched junction bases numbered 13, after V lost 5 bases and J lost 3 bases. Per the germline V gene, CDR1 is LNHNV and CDR2 is YYDKDF (reference sequence). The DNA for the CDR3 is TGTGCCACCAGCTCCCCGCTGAGAGGGGGCTTCTACGAGCAGTACTTC. Its protein product is CATSSPLRGGFYEQYF. Looking up the rest from reference TRBV15 and TRBJ2-7 gives the full variable domain: DAMVIQNPRYQVTQFGKPVTLSCSQTLNHNVMYWYQQKSSQAPKLLFHYYDKDFNNEADTPDNFQSRRPNTSFCFLDIRSPGLGDTAMYLCATSSPLRGGFYEQYFGPGTRLTVT.

The J gene is TRBJ2-7, the V gene TRBV30, with D tentatively TRBD1 (6 bases). Trimming left V 0 bases short and J 6 bases short, with 9 bases between. The length of the CDR3 is 12 residues. Looked up from germline, CDR1 is GTSNPN and CDR2 is SVGIG (reference sequence). The CDR3 DNA reads TGTGCCTGGAGTGTACCAGGGGTCGAGCAGTACTTC. This gives the protein CAWSVPGVEQYF.

The J gene is TRBJ2-2, the V gene TRBV11-2, with 7 nucleotides matching TRBD1. Per the germline V gene, CDR1 is SGHAT and CDR2 is FQNNGV. The CDR3 consists of 15 residues. The V and J ends lost 5 bases and 4 bases, in that order; junction bases with no gene match: 7. The CDR3 protein is CASSRGGGVTGELFF. In DNA, the CDR3 is TGTGCCAGCAGCCGAGGGGGCGGTGTCACCGGGGAGCTGTTTTTT.

The genes are TRBV28 and TRBJ2-7; D remains unclear. CDR3 length: 11 amino acids. V was trimmed by 5 bases and J by 2 bases, leaving 4 bases between them. CDR1 MDHEN and CDR2 SYDVKM come from the germline V gene. In nucleotides, the CDR3 is TGTGCCAGCAGTGGAGCCTACGAGCAGTACTTC. Residues: CASSGAYEQYF. The full variable domain, its missing parts supplied by reference TRBV28 and TRBJ2-7, is DVKVTQSSRYLVKRTGEKVFLECVQDMDHENMFWYRQDPGLGLRLIYFSYDVKMKEKGDIPEGYSVSREKKERFSLILESASTNQTSMYLCASSGAYEQYFGPGTRLTVT.

This clone was seen once. This chain links TRBV27 with TRBJ2-7; 7 positions agree with TRBD1. With V trimmed by 5 bases and J by 4 bases, 8 bases remained unmatched. This CDR3 has 14 residues. CDR1 and CDR2 (germline): MNHEY, SMNVEV (reference sequence). The CDR3 sequence: CASSVDREGYEQYF. DNA of the CDR3: TGTGCCAGCAGTGTTGACAGGGAAGGGTACGAGCAGTACTTC.

The chain links TRBV27 to TRBJ2-1; possibly TRBD1 for D (5 bases). The CDR3 has 15 residues. V gave up 10 bases and J gave up 2 bases, with 18 bases separating them. Germline V gene sequence: CDR1 MNHEY, CDR2 SMNVEV (reference sequence). The CDR3 spells CATLRDWGTYNEQFF. CDR3 coding DNA: TGTGCCACGCTCAGGGATTGGGGAACCTACAATGAGCAGTTCTTC.

This chain joins TRBV19 and TRBJ1-2; no definite D call. This CDR3 region has 17 residues. Trimming took off 2 bases at V and 3 bases at J, with 19 bases between the two ends. The germline gives CDR1 LNHDA, CDR2 SQIVND (reference sequence). The CDR3 protein is CASSIPNPGNTHYGYTF. The CDR3 DNA reads TGTGCCAGTAGTATACCCAACCCGGGAAACACTCACTATGGCTACACCTTC.

This sequence joins TRBV7-2 and TRBJ2-5, with 10 bases that match TRBD1. The CDR3 runs to 18 residues. In germline, CDR1 is SGHTA, CDR2 FQGNSA. The V and J ends lost 7 bases and 2 bases, in that order; junction bases with no gene match: 16. This CDR3 is CASTRRGDRGYYQETQYF. The CDR3, as DNA: TGTGCCAGCACCCGGAGGGGGGACAGGGGTTATTATCAAGAGACCCAGTACTTC. Using reference TRBV7-2 and TRBJ2-5 for the parts outside the CDR3, the full variable domain is GAGVSQSPSNKVTEKGKDVELRCDPISGHTALYWYRQSLGQGLEFLIYFQGNSAPDKSGLPSDRFSAERTGGSVSTLTIQRTQQEDSAVYLCASTRRGDRGYYQETQYFGPGTRLLVL.

The chain combines TRBV2 with TRBJ1-2; D may be TRBD1 (5 bases). The germline V and J ends were trimmed by 5 bases and 6 bases, with 16 bases remaining between them. The germline CDR1 and CDR2 sequences are SNHLY and FYNNEI. This CDR3 has 14 amino acids. The CDR3 loop reads CASSNERGYDGYTF. For the CDR3, the DNA is TGTGCCAGCAGTAACGAAAGGGGTTACGATGGCTACACCTTC.

V gene TRBV9 combines with J gene TRBJ1-1; the match to TRBD1 covers 7 bases. The V and J ends lost 0 bases and 7 bases, in that order; junction bases with no gene match: 9. The CDR3 runs 15 residues. The germline V gene encodes CDR1 SGDLS and CDR2 YYNGEE. The CDR3 loop is CASSVERTGYGEAFF. The CDR3 DNA sequence: TGTGCCAGCAGCGTAGAAAGGACAGGATACGGTGAAGCTTTCTTT.

V usage is TRBV4-2 and J usage is TRBJ2-1, with TRBD2 as a possible D gene (6 bases). V lost 6 bases and J 8 bases, leaving 17 bases between the germline ends. This CDR3 has 14 residues. CDR1 and CDR2 from the germline V gene are LGHNA and YNFKEQ. In DNA form, the CDR3 reads TGTGCCAGCAGAAGGGTTGCGGGGACGGATGAGCAGTTCTTC. It encodes CASRRVAGTDEQFF.

This sequence joins TRBV5-1 and TRBJ2-3, with 10 nucleotides matching TRBD1. J lost 5 bases, V lost 3 bases, and 9 bases had no gene match. The germline gives CDR1 SGHRS, CDR2 YFSETQ. The CDR3 is made up of 16 amino acids. The CDR3 is CASSSGPGQGIDTQYF. CDR3 nucleotides: TGCGCCAGCAGCTCGGGTCCGGGACAGGGGATAGATACGCAGTATTTT.

This clone was seen once. The chain links TRBV4-3 to TRBJ1-6, with 9 bases matching TRBD1. Germline loops: CDR1 LGHNA, CDR2 YSLEER. After removal of 0 bases from V and 8 bases from J, the junction contained 8 bases not matched to a gene. The CDR3 has 17 residues. The CDR3 coding sequence is TGCGCCAGCAGCCAAGACGTTTTGCGGGACAGGGATTCACCCCTCCACTTT. Amino acids: CASSQDVLRDRDSPLHF.

The rearrangement uses TRBV15 and TRBJ2-3; 7 positions agree with TRBD2. The CDR3 extends over 10 amino acids. Germline V gene sequence: CDR1 LNHNV, CDR2 YYDKDF (reference sequence). CDR3 sequence (DNA): TGTGCTGGGGGGGTCGATACGCAGTATTTT. It encodes CAGGVDTQYF.

V usage is TRBV18 and J usage is TRBJ1-3; 7 bases align to TRBD1. This CDR3 spans 16 amino acids. The V segment lost 6 bases and the J segment 0 bases; nucleotides outside the gene matches: 8. Per the germline V gene, CDR1 is KGHSH and CDR2 is LQKENI. CDR3 protein: CASSPTGPASGNTIYF. CDR3 sequence (DNA): TGTGCCAGCTCCCCGACAGGGCCGGCCTCTGGAAACACCATATATTTT.

The chain has TRBV4-2 and TRBJ2-7, with D hard to call. Germline V gene data show CDR1 as LGHNA and CDR2 as YNFKEQ. Trimming shortened V by 1 base and J by 0 bases, and 10 bases separated the two germline ends. The CDR3 covers 15 residues. The CDR3 DNA follows: TGTGCCAGCAGCCAAGGCGGCCAGAGCTCCTACGAGCAGTACTTC. This sequence encodes CASSQGGQSSYEQYF.

This clone was seen a handful of times. V is TRBV27 and J is TRBJ2-3; D may be TRBD2 (6 bases). Germline V gives CDR1 MNHEY, CDR2 SMNVEV (reference sequence). The CDR3 runs 12 residues. V dropped 7 bases and J dropped 6 bases, with 11 bases sitting between them. The CDR3 region has the DNA TGTGCCAGCACCCCAGGAGGGGATACGCAGTATTTT. This gives the protein CASTPGGDTQYF.

This sequence joins TRBV9 and TRBJ1-6; tentatively, D is TRBD1 (5 bases). V dropped 4 bases and J dropped 7 bases, with 15 bases sitting between them. In germline, CDR1 is SGDLS, CDR2 YYNGEE. The CDR3 is 15 amino acids. CDR3 amino acids: CASSPTGLQNSPLHF. The CDR3 coding sequence is TGTGCCAGCAGCCCCACGGGACTCCAGAATTCACCCCTCCACTTT.

The chain combines TRBV10-2 with TRBJ1-4; D might be TRBD1 (5 bases). Looked up from germline, CDR1 is WSHSY and CDR2 is SAAADI. Trimming removed 2 bases from V and 13 bases from J, with 8 bases in between. CDR3 length: 11 residues. CDR3 DNA: TGCGCCAGCAGTGAGGGGGGGGGACTGTTTTTT. It codes for CASSEGGGLFF.

The V and J genes are TRBV5-1 and TRBJ1-2; D is ambiguous. The CDR3 totals 14 residues. Germline V gene data show CDR1 as SGHRS and CDR2 as YFSETQ. V lost 2 bases to trimming and J lost 4 bases, with 12 bases between them. CDR3 coding DNA: TGCGCCAGCAGCTTAGCAATTACGGGCTATGGCTACACCTTC. Protein: CASSLAITGYGYTF.

This clone was seen a single time. The chain uses TRBV9 and TRBJ2-7; 8 nucleotides match TRBD2. Trimming at V came to 2 bases and at J to 6 bases, leaving 7 bases not matched to a gene. The germline V gene has CDR1 SGDLS and CDR2 YYNGEE. The CDR3 runs to 14 residues. CDR3 residues: CASSVREVVSEQYF. The CDR3 DNA reads as TGTGCCAGCAGCGTGCGGGAGGTCGTGAGCGAGCAGTACTTC.

The gene calls are TRBV9 and TRBJ2-5; no reliable D call. The tail of the sequence fits TRBJ2-7 better, so the J call may be wrong. Germline lookup yields CDR1 SGDLS and CDR2 YYNGEE. The CDR3 sequence is 15 residues long. CDR3 DNA: TGTGCCAGCTCACCAGGCAAAAACGTGGCCTACGAGCAGTACTTC. Encoded protein: CASSPGKNVAYEQYF.

CDR3 residues: CASSLTSGRAYEQYF. Here the CDR3 DNA reads TGTGCCAGCAGCTTGACTAGCGGGCGGGCCTACGAGCAGTACTTC. The chain has TRBV7-6 and TRBJ2-7; 10 bases align to TRBD2. The CDR3 runs to 15 residues. Unmatched junction bases numbered 4, after V lost 3 bases and J lost 2 bases. Germline values: CDR1 SGHVS, CDR2 FNYEAQ.